This T cell receptor (beta chain) came from a study of metastatic and nonmetastatic thyroid tumors. Findings of the study overall: According to reports, the diversity of TCR beta was significantly higher in malignant thyroid tumors than in benign nodules, and this held in both blood and tumor samples.

Thyroid surgery was performed in patients who had received no treatment beforehand. Turning to this clone: The antigen is not known.

TCRdb recomputed clones from the PCR reads via MiXCR. The sample holds about 38,000 clones; roughly 25% are singletons and the top ten take roughly 9.1%. The V end was cut by 1 base, the J end by 9 bases, with 12 bases between. CDR1 is MGHDK, CDR2 SYGVNS, per germline. The CDR3 contains 13 residues. Sequencing was done on a sample of blood. The receptor was isolated from a female donor with papillary thyroid cancer or a benign thyroid nodule (not recorded which). Some clones in this sample may be carry-over from other donors' samples. The chain links TRBV25-1 to TRBJ1-1; D gene unclear. The CDR3 sequence is CASSEFGKGQAFF. CDR3 DNA sequence: TGTGCCAGCAGTGAATTTGGGAAAGGACAAGCTTTCTTT.